This is a list of T cell receptor beta chains from one sample in a study of breast tumors, draining lymph nodes, adjacent tissues. TCRdb reanalysed the multiplex PCR reads using MiXCR and keeps one entry per CDR3 protein. Of about 47,000 distinct CDR3 sequences listed, around 23% were seen once; the top ten hold 8%. Sequenced sample: breast tumor tissue. These receptors were obtained from a female donor with breast cancer. Some clones in this sample may be carry-over from other donors' samples. CDR3s include the opening cysteine and the closing phenylalanine or tryptophan. D genes are given only for firm matches. The size of a clone is reported for some rows only, either as once, few or many, or as a class for expanded clones.

clone size	V gene	D gene	J gene	CDR3 protein	CDR3 DNA
many	TRBV20-1	TRBD1	TRBJ2-2	CSAVTGGTGTGELFF	TGCAGTGCGGTCACAGGGGGAACGGGCACCGGGGAGCTGTTTTTT
many	TRBV5-1	TRBD2	TRBJ2-1	CASSLTSGSNEQFF	TGCGCCAGCAGCTTGACTAGCGGGAGCAATGAGCAGTTCTTC
medium-sized	TRBV25-1	TRBD2	TRBJ2-3	CASMGLAGGPYRTDTQYF	TGTGCCAGCATGGGACTAGCGGGAGGGCCGTATCGCACAGATACGCAGTATTTT
many	TRBV2	-	TRBJ1-6	CASQGVIGNSPLHF	TGTGCCAGCCAAGGGGTAATCGGTAATTCACCCCTCCACTTT
many	TRBV20-1	-	TRBJ2-1	CSARDWVNEQFF	TGCAGTGCTAGAGATTGGGTCAATGAGCAGTTCTTC
few	TRBV28	-	TRBJ2-1	CASNRRAGTGEQFF	TGTGCCAGCAATAGGCGGGCAGGGACGGGTGAGCAGTTCTTC
-	TRBV9	-	TRBJ2-5	CASSVEEGPVSTQYF	TGTGCCAGCAGCGTAGAAGAAGGGCCGGTTTCGACCCAGTACTTC
medium-sized	TRBV4-1	-	TRBJ2-2	CASSQGRDTGELFF	TGCGCCAGCAGCCAAGGCCGGGACACCGGGGAGCTGTTTTTT
many	TRBV29-1	-	TRBJ2-7	CSVEEGSYEQYF	TGCAGCGTTGAAGAGGGGAGCTACGAGCAGTACTTC
many	TRBV12-3/TRBV12-4	TRBD2	TRBJ2-1	CASSLAGGPPGEQFF	TGTGCCAGCAGTTTGGCGGGAGGGCCTCCCGGTGAGCAGTTCTTC